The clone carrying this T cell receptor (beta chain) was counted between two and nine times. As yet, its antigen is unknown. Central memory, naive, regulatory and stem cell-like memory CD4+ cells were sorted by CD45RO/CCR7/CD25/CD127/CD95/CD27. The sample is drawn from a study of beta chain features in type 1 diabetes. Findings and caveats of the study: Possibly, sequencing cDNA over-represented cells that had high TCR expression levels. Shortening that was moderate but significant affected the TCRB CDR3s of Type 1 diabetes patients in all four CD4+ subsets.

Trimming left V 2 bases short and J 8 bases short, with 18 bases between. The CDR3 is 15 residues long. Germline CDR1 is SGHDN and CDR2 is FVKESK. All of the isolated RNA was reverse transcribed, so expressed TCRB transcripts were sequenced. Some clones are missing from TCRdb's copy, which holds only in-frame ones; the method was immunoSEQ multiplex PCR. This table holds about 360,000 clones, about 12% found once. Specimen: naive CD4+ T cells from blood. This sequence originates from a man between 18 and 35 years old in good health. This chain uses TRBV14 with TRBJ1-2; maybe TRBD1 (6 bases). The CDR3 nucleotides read TGTGCCAGCAGCCAACACCAGGGGTTGGAGTTAGGCTACACCTTC. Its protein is CASSQHQGLELGYTF.